This T cell receptor beta chain came from a study of control samples from healthy donors and cancer patients. Germline CDR1 reads SGHVS; CDR2 reads FNYEAQ. The germline V and J ends were trimmed by 5 bases and 5 bases, with 19 bases remaining between them. The CDR3 length is 15 residues. Sequenced by immunoSEQ multiplex PCR; TCRdb stores in-frame clones only, minus some. This sample has about 31,000 clones, with roughly 94% found just once. Sequences were obtained from blood. The rearrangement joins TRBV7-6 to TRBJ2-7; a possible D gene is TRBD2 (7 bases). The receptor was derived from a man aged 55 to 70 in good health. The CDR3 loop reads CASSLRGEGRNEQYF. Written as DNA, the CDR3 is TGTGCCAGCAGCCTTAGGGGGGAGGGACGCAACGAGCAGTACTTC.